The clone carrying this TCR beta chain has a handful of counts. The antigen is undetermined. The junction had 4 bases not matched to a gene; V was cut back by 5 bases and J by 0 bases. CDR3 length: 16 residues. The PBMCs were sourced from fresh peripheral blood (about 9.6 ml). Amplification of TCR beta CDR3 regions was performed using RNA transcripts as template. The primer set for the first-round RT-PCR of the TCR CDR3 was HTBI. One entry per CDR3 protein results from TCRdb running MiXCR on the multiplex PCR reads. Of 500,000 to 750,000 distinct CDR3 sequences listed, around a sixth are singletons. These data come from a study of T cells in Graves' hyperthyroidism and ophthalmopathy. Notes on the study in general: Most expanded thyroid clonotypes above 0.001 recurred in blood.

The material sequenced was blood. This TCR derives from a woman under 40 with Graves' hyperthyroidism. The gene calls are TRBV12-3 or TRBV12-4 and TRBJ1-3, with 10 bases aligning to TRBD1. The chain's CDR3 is CASSDRGRSSGNTIYF. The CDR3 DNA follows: TGTGCCAGCAGTGACAGGGGGCGAAGCTCTGGAAACACCATATATTTT.